The 2 T cell receptor beta chains in this list originate from one sample, sequenced in a study of blood T cell repertoires in COVID-19. The repertoire was sequenced with immunoSEQ multiplex PCR; TCRdb's copy has only in-frame clones and lacks some. Of about 76,000 clones in the sample, about 88% were seen once. Sequencing was carried out using peripheral blood. These receptors all stem from a man between 60 and 75 years old with COVID-19, enrolled during active disease.

The rearrangement links TRBV10-2 to TRBJ2-1; 9 bases match TRBD2. V was clipped by 7 bases and J by 3 bases; unmatched bases: 4. Germline CDR1 WSHSY, CDR2 SAAADI. The CDR3 contains 14 residues. The CDR3 is CASISGSVYNEQFF. The DNA for the CDR3 is TGCGCCAGCATTAGCGGGAGTGTCTACAATGAGCAGTTCTTC.

This clone turned up a few times. This chain uses TRBV7-9 with TRBJ1-2; 7 bases line up with TRBD1. The CDR3 is 14 amino acids. CDR1 is SEHNR, CDR2 FQNEAQ, per germline (reference sequence). The junction had 7 bases not matched to a gene; V was cut back by 5 bases and J by 4 bases. This CDR3 reads CASSQMGTAYGYTF. CDR3 nucleotide sequence: TGTGCCAGCAGCCAGATGGGGACAGCCTATGGCTACACCTTC.